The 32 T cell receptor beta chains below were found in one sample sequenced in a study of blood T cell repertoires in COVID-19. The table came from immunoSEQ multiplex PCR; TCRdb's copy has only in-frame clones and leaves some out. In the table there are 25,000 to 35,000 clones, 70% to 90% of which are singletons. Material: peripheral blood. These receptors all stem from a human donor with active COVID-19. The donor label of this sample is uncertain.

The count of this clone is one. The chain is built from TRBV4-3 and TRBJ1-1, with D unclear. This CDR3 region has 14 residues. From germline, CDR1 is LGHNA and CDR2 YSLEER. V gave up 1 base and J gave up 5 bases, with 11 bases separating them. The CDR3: CASSQVPRRTEAFF. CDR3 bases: TGCGCCAGCAGCCAAGTCCCTCGGCGGACTGAAGCTTTCTTT.

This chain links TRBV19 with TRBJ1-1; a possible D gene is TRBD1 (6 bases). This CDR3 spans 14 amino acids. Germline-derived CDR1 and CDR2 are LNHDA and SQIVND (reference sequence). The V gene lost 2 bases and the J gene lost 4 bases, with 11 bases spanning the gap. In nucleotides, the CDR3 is TGTGCCAGTAGTATATCGACAGGCCGCACTGAAGCTTTCTTT. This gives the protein CASSISTGRTEAFF.

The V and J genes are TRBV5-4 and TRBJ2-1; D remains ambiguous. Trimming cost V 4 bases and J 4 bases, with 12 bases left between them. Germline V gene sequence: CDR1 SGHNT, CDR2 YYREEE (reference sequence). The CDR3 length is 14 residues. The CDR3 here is CASSPSAGYNEQFF. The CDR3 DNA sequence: TGTGCCAGCAGCCCCTCCGCAGGATACAATGAGCAGTTCTTC.

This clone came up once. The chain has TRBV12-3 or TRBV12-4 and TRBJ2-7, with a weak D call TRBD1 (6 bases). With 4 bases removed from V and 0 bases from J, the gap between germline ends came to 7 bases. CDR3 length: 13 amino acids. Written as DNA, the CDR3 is TGTGCCAGCAGTTACAGGGCCTCCTACGAGCAGTACTTC. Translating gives CASSYRASYEQYF.

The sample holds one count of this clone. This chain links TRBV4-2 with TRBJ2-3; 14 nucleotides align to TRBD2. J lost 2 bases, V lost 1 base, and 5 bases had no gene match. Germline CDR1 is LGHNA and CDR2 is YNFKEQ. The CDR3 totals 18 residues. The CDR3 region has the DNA TGTGCCAGCAGCCAAGGGACGACTAGCGGGGGGGTCACAGATACGCAGTATTTT. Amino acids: CASSQGTTSGGVTDTQYF.

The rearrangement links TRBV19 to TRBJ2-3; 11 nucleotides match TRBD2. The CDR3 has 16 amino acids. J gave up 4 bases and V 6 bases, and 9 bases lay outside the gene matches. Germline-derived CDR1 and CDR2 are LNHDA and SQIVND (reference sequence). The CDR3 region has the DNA TGTGCCAGTAGGATCTTAGCGGGGGGGCAAGCAGATACGCAGTATTTT. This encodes CASRILAGGQADTQYF.

The CDR3 bases are TGTGCCACCAGCAGAGATAGTCAGGGGAGGGGTGAGCAGTTCTTC. Protein: CATSRDSQGRGEQFF. The J gene is TRBJ2-1, the V gene TRBV15; TRBD2 might be the D (7 bases). CDR1 is LNHNV, CDR2 YYDKDF, per germline (reference sequence). The CDR3 length is 15 residues. V lost 0 bases to trimming and J lost 9 bases, with 15 bases between them.

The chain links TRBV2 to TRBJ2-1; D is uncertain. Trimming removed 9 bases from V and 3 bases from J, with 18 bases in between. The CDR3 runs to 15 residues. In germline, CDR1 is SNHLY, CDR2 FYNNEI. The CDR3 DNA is TGTGCCAGTACCTCCCTTGCCTCGGGCTACAATGAGCAGTTCTTC. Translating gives CASTSLASGYNEQFF.

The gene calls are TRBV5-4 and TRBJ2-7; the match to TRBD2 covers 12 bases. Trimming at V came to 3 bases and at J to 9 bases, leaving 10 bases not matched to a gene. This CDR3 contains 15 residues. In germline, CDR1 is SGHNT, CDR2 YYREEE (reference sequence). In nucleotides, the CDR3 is TGTGCCAGCAGCTCAGGGACTAGCGGGCGTACAGGGCAGTACTTC. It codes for CASSSGTSGRTGQYF.

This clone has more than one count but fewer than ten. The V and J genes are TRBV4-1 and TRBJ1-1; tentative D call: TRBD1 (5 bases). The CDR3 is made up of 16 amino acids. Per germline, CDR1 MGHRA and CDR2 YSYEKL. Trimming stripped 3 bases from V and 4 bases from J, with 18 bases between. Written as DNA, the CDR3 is TGCGCCAGCAGCCACTCTCAGGGCCCATGGGGCACTGAAGCTTTCTTT. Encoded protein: CASSHSQGPWGTEAFF.

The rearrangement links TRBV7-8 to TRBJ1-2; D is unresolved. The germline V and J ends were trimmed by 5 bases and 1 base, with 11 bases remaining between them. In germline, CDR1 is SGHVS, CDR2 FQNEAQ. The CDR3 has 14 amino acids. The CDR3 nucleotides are TGTGCCAGCAGCCCCCGGGTGAATAACTATGGCTACACCTTC. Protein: CASSPRVNNYGYTF.

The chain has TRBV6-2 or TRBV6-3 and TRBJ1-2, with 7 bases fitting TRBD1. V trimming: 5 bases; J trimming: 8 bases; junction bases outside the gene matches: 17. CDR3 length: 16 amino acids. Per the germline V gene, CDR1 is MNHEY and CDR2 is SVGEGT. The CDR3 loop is CASSRGDSRRTIGYTF. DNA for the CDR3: TGTGCCAGCAGTAGGGGGGACAGCCGACGTACGATCGGCTACACCTTC.

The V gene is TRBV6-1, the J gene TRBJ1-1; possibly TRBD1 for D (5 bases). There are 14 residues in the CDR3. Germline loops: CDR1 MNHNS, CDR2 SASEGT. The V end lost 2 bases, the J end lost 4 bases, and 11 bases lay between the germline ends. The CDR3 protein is CASSESGGITEAFF. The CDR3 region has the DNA TGTGCCAGCAGTGAATCCGGGGGAATCACTGAAGCTTTCTTT.

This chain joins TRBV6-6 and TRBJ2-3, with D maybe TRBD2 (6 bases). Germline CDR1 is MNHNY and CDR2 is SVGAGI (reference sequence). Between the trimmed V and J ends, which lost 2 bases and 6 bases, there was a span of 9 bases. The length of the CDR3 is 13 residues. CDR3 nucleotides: TGTGCCAGCAGTTACGTTAGCGGCGATACGCAGTATTTT. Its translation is CASSYVSGDTQYF.

CDR3 nucleotides: TGTGCCAGAAGCTCTGGGAGCTCCTACGAGCAGTACTTC. Its translation is CARSSGSSYEQYF. The V call is TRBV5-3, the J call TRBJ2-7, with D possibly TRBD2 on 5 matching bases. TRBV5-3 qualifies as an ORF whose function is uncertain. This CDR3 is 13 amino acids long. Trimming removed 3 bases from V and 0 bases from J, with 7 bases in between.

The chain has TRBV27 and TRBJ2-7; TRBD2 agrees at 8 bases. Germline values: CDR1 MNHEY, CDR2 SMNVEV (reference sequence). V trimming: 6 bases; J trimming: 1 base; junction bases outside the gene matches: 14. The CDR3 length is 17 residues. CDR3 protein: CASRPGLERSWSYEQYF. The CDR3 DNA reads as TGTGCCAGCAGGCCGGGACTAGAAAGGAGCTGGTCCTACGAGCAGTACTTC.

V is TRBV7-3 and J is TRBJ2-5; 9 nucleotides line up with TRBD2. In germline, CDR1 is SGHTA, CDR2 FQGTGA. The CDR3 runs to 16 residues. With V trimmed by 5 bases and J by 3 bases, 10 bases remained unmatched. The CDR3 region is CASSMGLAPFEETQYF. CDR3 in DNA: TGTGCCAGCAGCATGGGACTAGCCCCTTTTGAAGAGACCCAGTACTTC.

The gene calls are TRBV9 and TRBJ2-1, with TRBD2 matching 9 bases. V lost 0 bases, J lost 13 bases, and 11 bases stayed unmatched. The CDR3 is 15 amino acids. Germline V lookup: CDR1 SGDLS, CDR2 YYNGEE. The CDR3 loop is CASSVEASGDSSQFF. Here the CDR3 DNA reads TGTGCCAGCAGCGTAGAGGCTAGCGGGGATTCATCTCAGTTCTTC.

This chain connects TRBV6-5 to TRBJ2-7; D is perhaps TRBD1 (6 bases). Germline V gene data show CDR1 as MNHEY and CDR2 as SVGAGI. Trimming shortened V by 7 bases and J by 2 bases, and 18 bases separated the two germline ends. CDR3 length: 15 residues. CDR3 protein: CASMEQGAGPYEQYF. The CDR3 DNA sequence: TGTGCCAGCATGGAACAGGGCGCAGGACCCTACGAGCAGTACTTC.

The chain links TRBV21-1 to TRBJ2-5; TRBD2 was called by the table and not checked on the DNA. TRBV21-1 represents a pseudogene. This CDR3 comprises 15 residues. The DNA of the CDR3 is TGTGCCAGCAGCACCACGACTAGCGGGAGAGAGACCCAGTACTTC. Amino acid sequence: CASSTTTSGRETQYF.

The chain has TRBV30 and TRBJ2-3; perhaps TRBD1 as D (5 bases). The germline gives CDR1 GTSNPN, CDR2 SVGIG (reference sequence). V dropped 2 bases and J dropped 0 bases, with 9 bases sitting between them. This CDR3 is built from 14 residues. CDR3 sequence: CAWSRGTSTDTQYF. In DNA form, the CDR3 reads TGTGCCTGGAGTAGGGGAACTAGCACAGATACGCAGTATTTT.

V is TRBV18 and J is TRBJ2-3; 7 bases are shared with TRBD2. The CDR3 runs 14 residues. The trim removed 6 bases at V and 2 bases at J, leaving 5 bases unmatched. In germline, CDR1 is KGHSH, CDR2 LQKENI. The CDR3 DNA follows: TGTGCCAGCTCTTCGGGACTAAACACAGATACGCAGTATTTT. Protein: CASSSGLNTDTQYF.

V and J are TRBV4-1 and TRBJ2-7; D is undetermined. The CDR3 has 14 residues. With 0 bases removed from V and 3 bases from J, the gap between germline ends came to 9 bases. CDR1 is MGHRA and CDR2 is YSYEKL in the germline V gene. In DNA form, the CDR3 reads TGCGCCAGCAGCCAAGATAAGAGTTTCTACGAGCAGTACTTC. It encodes CASSQDKSFYEQYF.

The CDR3 bases are TGCGCCAGCAGCCAAGATCAAGATCTAAACTATGGCTACACCTTC. This gives the protein CASSQDQDLNYGYTF. This chain links TRBV4-3 with TRBJ1-2; D remains ambiguous. Trimming removed 0 bases from V and 2 bases from J, with 10 bases in between. Germline assignment: CDR1 LGHNA and CDR2 YSLEER. CDR3 length equals 15 residues.

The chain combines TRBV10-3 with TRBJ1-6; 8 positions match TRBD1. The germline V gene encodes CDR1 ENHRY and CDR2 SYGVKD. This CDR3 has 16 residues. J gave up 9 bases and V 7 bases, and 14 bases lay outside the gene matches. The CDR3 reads CAITQGAGGAGSPLHF. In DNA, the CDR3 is TGTGCCATCACCCAGGGGGCAGGGGGCGCCGGTTCACCCCTCCACTTT.

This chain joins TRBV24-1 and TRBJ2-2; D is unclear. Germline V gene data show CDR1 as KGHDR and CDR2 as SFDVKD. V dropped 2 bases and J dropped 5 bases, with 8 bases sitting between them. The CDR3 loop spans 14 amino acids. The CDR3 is CATSDSGWTGELFF. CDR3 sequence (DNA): TGTGCCACCAGTGATTCAGGATGGACCGGGGAGCTGTTTTTT.

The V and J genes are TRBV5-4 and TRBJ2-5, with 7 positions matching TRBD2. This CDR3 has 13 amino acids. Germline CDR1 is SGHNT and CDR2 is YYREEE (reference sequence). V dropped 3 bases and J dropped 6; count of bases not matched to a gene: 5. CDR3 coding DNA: TGTGCCAGCAGCTGGGGGGAGGGACAGACCCAGTACTTC. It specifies CASSWGEGQTQYF.

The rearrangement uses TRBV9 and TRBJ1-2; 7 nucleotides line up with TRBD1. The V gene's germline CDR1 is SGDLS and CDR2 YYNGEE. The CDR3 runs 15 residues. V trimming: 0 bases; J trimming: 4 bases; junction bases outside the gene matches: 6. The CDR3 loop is CASSVGAGGGYGYTF. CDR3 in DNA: TGTGCCAGCAGCGTAGGAGCAGGGGGTGGCTATGGCTACACCTTC.

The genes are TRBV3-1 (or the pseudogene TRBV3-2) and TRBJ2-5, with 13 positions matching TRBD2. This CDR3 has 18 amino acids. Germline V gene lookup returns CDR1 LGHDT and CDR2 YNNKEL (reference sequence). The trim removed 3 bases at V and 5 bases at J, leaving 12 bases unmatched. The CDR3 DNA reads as TGTGCCAGCAGCCAGGGAAACCAACTAGCGGGGGGGCGGGAGACCCAGTACTTC. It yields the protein CASSQGNQLAGGRETQYF.

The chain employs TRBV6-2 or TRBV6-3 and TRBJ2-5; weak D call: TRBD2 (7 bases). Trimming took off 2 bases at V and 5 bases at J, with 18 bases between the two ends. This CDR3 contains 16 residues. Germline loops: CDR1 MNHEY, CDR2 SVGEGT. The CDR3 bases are TGTGCCAGCAGTTACGTCCTAGGGGGGGAGAGGGAGACCCAGTACTTC. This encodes CASSYVLGGERETQYF.

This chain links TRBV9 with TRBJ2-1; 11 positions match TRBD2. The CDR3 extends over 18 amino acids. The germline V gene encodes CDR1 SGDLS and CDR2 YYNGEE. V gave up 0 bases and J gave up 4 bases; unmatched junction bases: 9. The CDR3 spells CASSVGLAGGSGYNEQFF. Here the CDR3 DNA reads TGTGCCAGCAGCGTAGGGCTAGCGGGGGGATCGGGATACAATGAGCAGTTCTTC.

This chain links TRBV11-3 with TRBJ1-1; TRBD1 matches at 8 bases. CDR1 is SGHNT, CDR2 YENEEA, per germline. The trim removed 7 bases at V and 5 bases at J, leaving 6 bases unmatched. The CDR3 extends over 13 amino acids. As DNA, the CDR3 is TGTGCCAGCATCCTGACAGGGGCGACTGAAGCTTTCTTT. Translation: CASILTGATEAFF.